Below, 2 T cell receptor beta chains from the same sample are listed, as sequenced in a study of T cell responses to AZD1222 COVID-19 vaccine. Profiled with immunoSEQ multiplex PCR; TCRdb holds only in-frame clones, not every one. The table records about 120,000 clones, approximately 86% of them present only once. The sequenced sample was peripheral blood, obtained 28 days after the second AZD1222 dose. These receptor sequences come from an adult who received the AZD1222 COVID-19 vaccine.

As DNA, the CDR3 is TGTGCCAGCAGCCTAAATACCTACGGCTACACCTTC. Protein: CASSLNTYGYTF. The J gene is TRBJ1-2, the V gene TRBV7-2; unclear D gene. Germline V lookup: CDR1 SGHTA, CDR2 FQGNSA. With 5 bases removed from V and 8 bases from J, the gap between germline ends came to 12 bases. The CDR3 has 12 residues.

CDR3 protein: CAIRLNRDYTF. The DNA of the CDR3 is TGTGCCATCAGACTCAACAGGGACTACACCTTC. This sequence joins TRBV10-3 and TRBJ1-2; a possible D gene is TRBD1 (6 bases). The CDR3 loop spans 11 amino acids. Trimming left V 6 bases short and J 10 bases short, with 12 bases between. CDR1 and CDR2 (germline): ENHRY, SYGVKD.